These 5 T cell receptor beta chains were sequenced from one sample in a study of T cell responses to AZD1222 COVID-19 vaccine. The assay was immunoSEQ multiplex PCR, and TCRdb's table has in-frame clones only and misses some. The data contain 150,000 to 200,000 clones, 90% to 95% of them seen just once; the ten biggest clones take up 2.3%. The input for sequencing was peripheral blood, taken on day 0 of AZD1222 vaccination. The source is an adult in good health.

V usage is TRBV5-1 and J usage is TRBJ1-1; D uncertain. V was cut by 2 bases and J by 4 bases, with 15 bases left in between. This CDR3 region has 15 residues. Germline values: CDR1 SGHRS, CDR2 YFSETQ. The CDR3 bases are TGCGCCAGCAGCTTCGCCGGAGAGGAGGGCACTGAAGCTTTCTTT. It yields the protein CASSFAGEEGTEAFF.

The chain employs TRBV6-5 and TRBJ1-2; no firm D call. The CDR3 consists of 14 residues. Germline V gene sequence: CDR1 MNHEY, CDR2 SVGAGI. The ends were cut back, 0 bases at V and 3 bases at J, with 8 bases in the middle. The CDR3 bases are TGTGCCAGCAGTTACTCGATAAACGACTATGGCTACACCTTC. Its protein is CASSYSINDYGYTF.

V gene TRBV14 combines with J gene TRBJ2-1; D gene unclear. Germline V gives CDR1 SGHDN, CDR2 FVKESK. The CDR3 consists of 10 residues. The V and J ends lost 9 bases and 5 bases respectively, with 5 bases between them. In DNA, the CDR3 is TGTGCCAGTGGGGACAATGAGCAGTTCTTC. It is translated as CASGDNEQFF.

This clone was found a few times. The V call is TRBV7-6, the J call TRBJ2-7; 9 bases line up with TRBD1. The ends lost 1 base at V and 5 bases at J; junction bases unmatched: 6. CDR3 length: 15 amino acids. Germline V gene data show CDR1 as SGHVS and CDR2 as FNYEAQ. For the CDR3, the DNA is TGTGCCAGCAGCTTAGTCCGGGACAGGGTCCACGAGCAGTACTTC. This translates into CASSLVRDRVHEQYF. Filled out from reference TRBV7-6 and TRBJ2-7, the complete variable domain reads GAGVSQSPRYKVTKRGQDVALRCDPISGHVSLYWYRQALGQGPEFLTYFNYEAQQDKSGLPNDRFSAERPEGSISTLTIQRTEQRDSAMYRCASSLVRDRVHEQYFGPGTRLTVT.

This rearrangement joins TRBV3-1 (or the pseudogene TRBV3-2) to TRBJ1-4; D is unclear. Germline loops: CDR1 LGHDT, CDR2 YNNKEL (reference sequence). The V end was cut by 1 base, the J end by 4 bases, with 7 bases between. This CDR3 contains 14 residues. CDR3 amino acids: CASSQGRFNEKLFF. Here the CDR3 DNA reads TGTGCCAGCAGCCAAGGTCGATTTAATGAAAAACTGTTTTTT.